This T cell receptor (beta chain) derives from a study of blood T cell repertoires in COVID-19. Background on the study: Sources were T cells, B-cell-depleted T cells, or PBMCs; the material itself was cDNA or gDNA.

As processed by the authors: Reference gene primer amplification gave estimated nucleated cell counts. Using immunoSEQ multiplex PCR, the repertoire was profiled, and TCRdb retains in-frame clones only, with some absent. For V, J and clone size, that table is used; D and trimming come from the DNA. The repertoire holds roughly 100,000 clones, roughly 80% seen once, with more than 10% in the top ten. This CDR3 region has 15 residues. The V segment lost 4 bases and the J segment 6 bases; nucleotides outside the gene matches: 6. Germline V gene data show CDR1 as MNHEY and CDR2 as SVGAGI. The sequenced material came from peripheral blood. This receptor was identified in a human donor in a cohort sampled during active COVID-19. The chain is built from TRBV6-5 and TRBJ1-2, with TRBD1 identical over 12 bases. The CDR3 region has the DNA TGTGCCAGCAGTTCATCCGGGACAGGGGGCAATGGCTACACCTTC. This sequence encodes CASSSSGTGGNGYTF.